This T cell receptor beta chain was captured by sequencing in a study of control samples from healthy donors and cancer patients. Between the trimmed V and J ends, which lost 6 bases and 4 bases, there was a span of 13 bases. The CDR3 is 13 amino acids. Germline assignment: CDR1 MNHNY and CDR2 SVGAGI (reference sequence). Profiling relied on immunoSEQ multiplex PCR, and the TCRdb table lists in-frame clones only, not all of them. The table records approximately 100,000 clones, 70% to 90% of them present only once. The sequenced material came from blood. The chain uses TRBV6-6 and TRBJ2-7; D uncertain. This sequence originates from a woman in her thirties or forties in good health. The CDR3 DNA reads as TGTGCCAGCAGCCGAGCCAGAGAATACGAGCAGTACTTC. Translating it yields CASSRAREYEQYF.